The 12 T cell receptor beta chains below were found in one sample sequenced in a study of T-cell reconstitution after alpha-beta-depleted transplantation in children. The library targeted TCRbeta and was prepared with unique molecular identifiers. MiXCR, applied by TCRdb to the PCR reads, yields one record per CDR3 protein. The sample holds 200,000 to 300,000 distinct CDR3 sequences, around 13% seen once. The sample in question was PBMCs from the stem cell graft donor, obtained from the stem cell graft. The receptors were sampled from a human donor who donated a stem cell graft to a child with acute lymphoblastic leukemia.

This clonotype was seen ten or more times. This sequence joins TRBV5-4 and TRBJ1-1, with D perhaps matching TRBD1 (6 bases). The length of the CDR3 is 15 residues. Trimming shortened V by 0 bases and J by 2 bases, and 11 bases separated the two germline ends. The V gene's germline CDR1 is SGHNT and CDR2 YYREEE (reference sequence). CDR3 loop: CASSLGGQPNTEAFF. CDR3 DNA sequence: TGTGCCAGCAGCTTGGGCGGACAGCCCAACACTGAAGCTTTCTTT.

This clonotype has a handful of counts. The chain joins TRBV7-9 to TRBJ2-1; possibly TRBD2 for D (7 bases). The ends were cut back, 1 base at V and 7 bases at J, with 11 bases in the middle. The CDR3 runs 14 residues. Germline V gives CDR1 SEHNR, CDR2 FQNEAQ (reference sequence). The CDR3 loop is CASSLVRGANEQFF. DNA for the CDR3: TGTGCCAGCAGCTTAGTACGGGGGGCTAATGAGCAGTTCTTC.

This clonotype was seen more than once but under ten times. This sequence joins TRBV18 and TRBJ2-1, with a possible D match to TRBD2 (5 bases). The CDR3 spans 12 residues. Per the germline V gene, CDR1 is KGHSH and CDR2 is LQKENI. The ends were cut back, 5 bases at V and 10 bases at J, with 12 bases in the middle. The CDR3 here is CASSFGRGEQFF. The CDR3, as DNA: TGTGCCAGCTCATTCGGCCGAGGGGAGCAGTTCTTC.

The chain has TRBV12-3 or TRBV12-4 and TRBJ1-4; possible D gene TRBD1, 5 bases. Trimming removed 6 bases from V and 12 bases from J, with 23 bases in between. The CDR3 has 15 amino acids. This CDR3 reads CASRNLELGALELFF. As DNA, the CDR3 is TGTGCCAGCAGAAATCTCGAACTAGGGGCGCTTGAACTGTTTTTT.

The chain joins TRBV5-6 to TRBJ2-7; a weak D match, TRBD1 (5 bases). The V end lost 0 bases, the J end lost 1 base, and 14 bases lay between the germline ends. The CDR3 extends over 16 amino acids. In germline, CDR1 is SGHDT, CDR2 YYEEEE. The CDR3 here is CASSLARGWGSYEQYF. The CDR3 nucleotides are TGTGCCAGCAGCTTGGCAAGGGGATGGGGTTCCTACGAGCAGTACTTC. Together with reference TRBV5-6 and TRBJ2-7, the CDR3 gives the full variable domain: DAGVTQSPTHLIKTRGQQVTLRCSPKSGHDTVSWYQQALGQGPQFIFQYYEEEERQRGNFPDRFSGHQFPNYSSELNVNALLLGDSALYLCASSLARGWGSYEQYFGPGTRLTVT.

Details on this clonotype: Possible read error: a much larger clone is one base away. The rearrangement uses TRBV18 and TRBJ2-5; the D gene is possibly TRBD1 (5 bases). The germline gives CDR1 KGHSH, CDR2 LQKENI. The ends were cut back, 6 bases at V and 5 bases at J, with 22 bases in the middle. This CDR3 contains 16 residues. CDR3 loop: CASSPETATDGETQYF. The CDR3 DNA reads as TGTGCCAGCTCCCCGGAAACCGCGACAGATGGCGAGACCCAGTACTTC.

As concerns this clonotype: A read error is possible here, since a much larger clone lies one base away. In DNA form, the CDR3 reads TGTGACAGCACCCTGGGGACTAGCGGGAGCTACAATGAGCAGTTCTTC. Translation: CDSTLGTSGSYNEQFF. The J gene is TRBJ2-1, the V gene TRBV28, with 14 bases that match TRBD2. Germline V gene data show CDR1 as MDHEN and CDR2 as SYDVKM. This CDR3 has 16 amino acids.

Many counts were recorded for this clonotype. This chain uses TRBV7-8 with TRBJ2-7, with unresolved D. This CDR3 has 14 amino acids. V lost 5 bases and J lost 1, with 12 bases in between. CDR1 SGHVS and CDR2 FQNEAQ come from the germline V gene. The CDR3 protein is CASSPLGRSYEQYF. The CDR3 coding sequence is TGTGCCAGCAGCCCCCTAGGACGTTCCTACGAGCAGTACTTC.

In this sample, this clonotype turned up many times. The chain couples TRBV7-2 to TRBJ2-5; D may be TRBD1 (6 bases). Trimming took off 6 bases at V and 4 bases at J, with 15 bases between the two ends. The germline gives CDR1 SGHTA, CDR2 FQGNSA. This CDR3 has 14 residues. CDR3 amino acids: CASRRQAIGETQYF. CDR3 bases: TGTGCCAGCAGAAGACAGGCGATCGGAGAGACCCAGTACTTC.

This clonotype has a count of ten or more. The gene calls are TRBV27 and TRBJ1-4; no definite D call. V gave up 4 bases and J gave up 8 bases, with 11 bases separating them. Germline CDR1 and CDR2: MNHEY and SMNVEV (reference sequence). The CDR3 length is 13 residues. The CDR3 spells CASSSLLREKLFF. CDR3 in DNA: TGTGCCAGCAGTTCCCTACTTAGGGAAAAACTGTTTTTT.

This clonotype was found many times. The gene calls are TRBV5-1 and TRBJ1-6; TRBD1 agrees at 9 bases. Germline V CDR1 and CDR2: SGHRS, YFSETQ. This CDR3 spans 14 amino acids. V gave up 3 bases and J gave up 7 bases; unmatched junction bases: 2. In DNA, the CDR3 is TGCGCCAGCAGCTCCGGACAGGGGAATTCACCCCTCCACTTT. Its protein is CASSSGQGNSPLHF. The variable domain in full, with the rest retrieved from reference TRBV5-1 and TRBJ1-6, is KAGVTQTPRYLIKTRGQQVTLSCSPISGHRSVSWYQQTPGQGLQFLFEYFSETQRNKGNFPGRFSGRQFSNSRSEMNVSTLELGDSALYLCASSSGQGNSPLHFGNGTRLTVT.

The V call is TRBV27, the J call TRBJ2-7; 8 positions match TRBD2. Germline CDR1 is MNHEY and CDR2 is SMNVEV (reference sequence). J gave up 4 bases and V 6 bases, and 11 bases lay outside the gene matches. This CDR3 comprises 15 residues. The chain's CDR3 is CASSRSKSGSYEQYF. The DNA for the CDR3 is TGTGCCAGCAGCCGTTCCAAGAGCGGGAGTTACGAGCAGTACTTC.